This T cell receptor (beta chain) was observed in a study of blood T cell repertoires in COVID-19. Study-wide context: Acute and convalescent COVID-19 samples came from the United States, Italy and Spain. PBMCs, B-cell-depleted T cells, or T cells provided the cDNA or gDNA that made up the material.

This clone is deemed medium-sized (0.01 to 0.1%). Original processing methods: From reference gene primer amplification, estimates of nucleated cell counts were derived. Repertoires were generated with immunoSEQ multiplex PCR, while TCRdb's copy carries only in-frame clones and drops some. V, J and clone size reflect that table, while D and trimming were determined from the DNA. The table lists about 63,000 clones, 88% of them singletons. This clonotype originated in a human donor in a cohort sampled during active COVID-19. The sample consisted of peripheral blood.

This CDR3 reads CASSFGTGLYEQYF. Written as DNA, the CDR3 is TGCGCCAGCAGCTTCGGGACAGGACTCTACGAGCAGTACTTC. The chain is built from TRBV5-1 and TRBJ2-7, with 8 bases matching TRBD1. The V gene's germline CDR1 is SGHRS and CDR2 YFSETQ. The CDR3 length is 14 residues. Trimming removed 2 bases from V and 3 bases from J; junction bases left unmatched: 4. Using reference TRBV5-1 and TRBJ2-7 for the parts outside the CDR3, the full variable domain is KAGVTQTPRYLIKTRGQQVTLSCSPISGHRSVSWYQQTPGQGLQFLFEYFSETQRNKGNFPGRFSGRQFSNSRSEMNVSTLELGDSALYLCASSFGTGLYEQYFGPGTRLTVT.